The present TCR beta chain was sequenced within a study of OX40 agonist ivuxolimab in advanced cancers. There are many counts of this clone. Germline V gene sequence: CDR1 MRHNA, CDR2 SNTAGT. The ends were cut back, 0 bases at V and 6 bases at J, with 5 bases in the middle. This CDR3 comprises 13 residues. Data came from immunoSEQ multiplex PCR; TCRdb stores just in-frame clones and leaves some out. The data contain some 77,000 clones, more than 80% of them seen just once; the ten biggest clones take up under 2.5%. The sequence was collected from an adult with an advanced solid tumor such as melanoma, head and neck, liver or kidney cancer. The input for sequencing was CD4+ or CD8+ T cells sorted from blood, taken in a trial of the OX40 agonist ivuxolimab. The chain is built from TRBV6-4 and TRBJ2-2; the D gene is possibly TRBD2 (5 bases). In nucleotides, the CDR3 is TGTGCCAGCAGTGACTCGGAGGCCGGGGAGCTGTTTTTT. It is translated as CASSDSEAGELFF.